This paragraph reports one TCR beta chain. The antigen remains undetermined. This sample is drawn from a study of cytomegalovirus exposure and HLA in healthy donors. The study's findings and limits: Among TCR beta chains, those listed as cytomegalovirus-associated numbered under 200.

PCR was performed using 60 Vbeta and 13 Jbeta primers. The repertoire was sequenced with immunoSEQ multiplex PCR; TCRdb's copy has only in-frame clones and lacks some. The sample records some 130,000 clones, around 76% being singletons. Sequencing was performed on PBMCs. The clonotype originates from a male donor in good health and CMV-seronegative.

The CDR3 region is CASRLSGPYEQYF. DNA of the CDR3: TGTGCCAGCAGACTAAGCGGCCCCTACGAGCAGTACTTC. This chain connects TRBV28 to TRBJ2-7; a possible D gene is TRBD2 (5 bases). The CDR3 loop spans 13 amino acids. Germline CDR1 reads MDHEN; CDR2 reads SYDVKM. The V end lost 6 bases, the J end lost 2 bases, and 11 bases lay between the germline ends.